These 32 T cell receptor beta chains were all obtained from the same sample, sequenced in a study of T cell repertoires in cytomegalovirus infection. These receptors have no identified antigens. TCRdb used MiXCR to reprocess the reads, holding one entry per CDR3 protein. The sample consists of about 83,000 distinct CDR3 sequences, 20% to 30% of them appearing once. The sample consisted of CD8+ T cells from cultured PBMCs, taken from culture after CMV antigen stimulation. These receptors originate from a human donor in good health (CMV status not recorded). Some clones in this sample may be carry-over from other donors' samples.

The chain uses TRBV13 and TRBJ2-1, with 10 bases fitting TRBD2. In germline, CDR1 is PRHDT, CDR2 FYEKMQ (reference sequence). The CDR3 runs to 15 residues. Unmatched junction bases numbered 0, after V lost 0 bases and J lost 4 bases. CDR3: CASSLGAGGYNEQFF. The CDR3 bases are TGTGCCAGCAGCTTAGGAGCGGGGGGGTACAATGAGCAGTTCTTC.

The chain is built from TRBV6-2 or TRBV6-3 and TRBJ2-2, with TRBD1 matching over 11 bases. CDR1 is MNHEY and CDR2 is SVGEGT in the germline V gene. Losses at the gene ends were 5 bases for V and 3 bases for J; bases not matched to a gene: 5. This CDR3 region has 16 residues. CDR3 protein: CASSGPGQGDTGELFF. CDR3 DNA sequence: TGTGCCAGCAGTGGACCGGGACAGGGGGACACCGGGGAGCTGTTTTTT.

This chain connects TRBV6-6 to TRBJ2-3; perhaps D is TRBD1 or TRBD2 (6 bases each). The CDR3 has 14 residues. The V end lost 10 bases, the J end lost 1 base, and 15 bases lay between the germline ends. The V gene's germline CDR1 is MNHNY and CDR2 SVGAGI (reference sequence). The CDR3 DNA is TGTGCCATCGAAGGGGGGTCCGGCACAGATACGCAGTATTTT. The encoded protein is CAIEGGSGTDTQYF.

This clonotype was detected only a few times. The chain links TRBV12-3 or TRBV12-4 to TRBJ2-3; D may be TRBD1 (6 bases). Trimming removed 5 bases from V and 4 bases from J, with 13 bases in between. This CDR3 spans 14 amino acids. The DNA of the CDR3 is TGTGCCAGCAGTCGGACAGTTGTCCCAGATACGCAGTATTTT. Its translation is CASSRTVVPDTQYF.

The chain has TRBV6-6 and TRBJ2-3, with D hard to call. V was cut by 0 bases and J by 1 base, with 14 bases left in between. The CDR3 has 17 residues. CDR1 and CDR2 from the germline V gene are MNHNY and SVGAGI (reference sequence). The CDR3 spells CASSYSSRTPGTDTQYF. CDR3 bases: TGTGCCAGCAGTTACTCTAGCAGAACCCCGGGCACAGATACGCAGTATTTT.

In its sample, this clonotype was seen many times. The chain links TRBV7-9 to TRBJ2-1, with TRBD2 matching over 13 bases. The CDR3 sequence is 16 residues long. V was pared by 5 bases and J by 7 bases, with 8 bases of the junction left unmatched. The germline gives CDR1 SEHNR, CDR2 FQNEAQ (reference sequence). CDR3 nucleotide sequence: TGTGCCAGCAGCGACCTGACTAGCGGGGGGTTAAATGAGCAGTTCTTC. As protein: CASSDLTSGGLNEQFF.

J is TRBJ1-1 and V is TRBV12-3 or TRBV12-4; D is unresolved. The CDR3 totals 13 residues. V dropped 5 bases and J dropped 3 bases, with 10 bases sitting between them. The CDR3 reads CASSLLKDTEAFF. CDR3 nucleotide sequence: TGTGCCAGCAGTCTACTAAAGGACACTGAAGCTTTCTTT.

In its sample, this clonotype was seen many times. The gene calls are TRBV6-2 or TRBV6-3 and TRBJ2-1; 9 bases are a match to TRBD1. Germline lookup yields CDR1 MNHEY and CDR2 SVGEGT. V gave up 7 bases and J gave up 0 bases; unmatched junction bases: 7. CDR3 length: 16 residues. For the CDR3, the DNA is TGTGCCAGCATGGAACAGGGGGCTGGCTCCTACAATGAGCAGTTCTTC. Its protein product is CASMEQGAGSYNEQFF.

This clonotype showed up just a few times. The chain links TRBV2 to TRBJ2-7; D may be TRBD2 (5 bases). Germline loops: CDR1 SNHLY, CDR2 FYNNEI. The V and J ends lost 0 bases and 0 bases respectively, with 12 bases between them. The CDR3 spans 16 residues. Written as DNA, the CDR3 is TGTGCCAGCAGTGAAGCGCTTCTGGGGAGCTCCTACGAGCAGTACTTC. Its protein is CASSEALLGSSYEQYF.

This clonotype was observed a single time. The J gene is TRBJ2-5, the V gene TRBV3-1; D not resolved. V was trimmed by 0 bases and J by 3 bases, leaving 11 bases between them. The CDR3 extends over 15 amino acids. Germline V gene data show CDR1 as LGHDT and CDR2 as YNNKEL (reference sequence). The CDR3 region has the DNA TGTGCCAGCAGCCAAGATGGGCGGTCCAAAGAGACCCAGTACTTC. It translates to CASSQDGRSKETQYF.

The chain employs TRBV4-3 and TRBJ2-2; 8 bases are shared with TRBD2. This CDR3 region has 18 residues. Germline CDR1 is LGHNA and CDR2 is YSLEER. V was pared by 0 bases and J by 2 bases, with 8 bases of the junction left unmatched. The CDR3 loop reads CASSQDGVAGLNTGELFF. The CDR3 bases are TGCGCCAGCAGCCAAGATGGTGTAGCGGGACTAAACACCGGGGAGCTGTTTTTT.

The chain couples TRBV18 to TRBJ2-5, with a tentative D call TRBD1 (5 bases). The germline gives CDR1 KGHSH, CDR2 LQKENI. Trimming cost V 6 bases and J 2 bases, with 16 bases left between them. The CDR3 is 15 amino acids. CDR3 loop: CASSPPSAGQETQYF. The CDR3 nucleotides read TGTGCCAGCTCTCCCCCCTCGGCAGGGCAAGAGACCCAGTACTTC.

This clonotype was observed at least ten times. V and J are TRBV4-3 and TRBJ1-5; D call uncertain. This CDR3 is built from 18 residues. Trimming cost V 0 bases and J 2 bases, with 17 bases left between them. Germline CDR1 LGHNA, CDR2 YSLEER. Here the CDR3 DNA reads TGCGCCAGCAGCCAAGATCATCGCCAGGTTGGGGGCAATCAGCCCCAGCATTTT. Amino acids: CASSQDHRQVGGNQPQHF.

This clonotype was seen a handful of times. The chain is built from TRBV11-2 and TRBJ1-1; no clear D. The V end lost 3 bases, the J end lost 6 bases, and 5 bases lay between the germline ends. Germline-derived CDR1 and CDR2 are SGHAT and FQNNGV. The CDR3 spans 11 residues. CDR3 sequence reads: CASSFRAEAFF. CDR3 sequence (DNA): TGTGCCAGCAGCTTTCGGGCTGAAGCTTTCTTT. The variable domain in full, with the rest retrieved from reference TRBV11-2 and TRBJ1-1, is EAGVAQSPRYKIIEKRQSVAFWCNPISGHATLYWYQQILGQGPKLLIQFQNNGVVDDSQLPKDRFSAERLKGVDSTLKIQPAKLEDSAVYLCASSFRAEAFFGQGTRLTVV.

The rearrangement uses TRBV3-1 and TRBJ1-3; weak D call: TRBD1 (5 bases). V was cut by 0 bases and J by 3 bases, with 9 bases left in between. The CDR3 covers 15 residues. In germline, CDR1 is LGHDT, CDR2 YNNKEL (reference sequence). CDR3 region: CASSQDPGVGNTIYF. The CDR3 DNA reads as TGTGCCAGCAGCCAAGACCCGGGGGTTGGAAACACCATATATTTT.

The genes are TRBV27 and TRBJ1-4, with D possibly being TRBD1 (6 bases). CDR3 length equals 16 residues. Per germline, CDR1 MNHEY and CDR2 SMNVEV (reference sequence). Trimming took off 4 bases at V and 8 bases at J, with 20 bases between the two ends. This CDR3 reads CASSSLVGGLNEKLFF. The CDR3, as DNA: TGTGCCAGCAGTTCTTTAGTGGGGGGGCTCAACGAAAAACTGTTTTTT.

This clonotype occurred a few times. V gene TRBV19 combines with J gene TRBJ2-1; D is possibly TRBD1 (6 bases). The germline CDR1 and CDR2 sequences are LNHDA and SQIVND (reference sequence). The CDR3 sequence is 13 residues long. V dropped 7 bases and J dropped 6 bases, with 13 bases sitting between them. This CDR3 is CASTPTGINEQFF. CDR3 nucleotide sequence: TGTGCCAGTACCCCCACAGGGATCAATGAGCAGTTCTTC.

This clonotype was observed at least ten times. V gene TRBV7-8 combines with J gene TRBJ2-1, with 10 bases that match TRBD2. V lost 1 base and J lost 2; bases outside the gene matches: 11. Germline lookup yields CDR1 SGHVS and CDR2 FQNEAQ. CDR3 length: 19 residues. The CDR3 region is CASSLEGGVAGGPYNEQFF. Written as DNA, the CDR3 is TGTGCCAGCAGCTTAGAGGGGGGGGTAGCGGGGGGCCCCTACAATGAGCAGTTCTTC. The variable domain in full, completed from reference TRBV7-8 and TRBJ2-1, reads GAGVSQSPRYKVAKRGQDVALRCDPISGHVSLFWYQQALGQGPEFLTYFQNEAQLDKSGLPSDRFFAERPEGSVSTLKIQRTQQEDSAVYLCASSLEGGVAGGPYNEQFFGPGTRLTVL.

The V gene is TRBV28, the J gene TRBJ2-7; weak D call: TRBD1 (5 bases). V lost 5 bases to trimming and J lost 2 bases, with 7 bases between them. Germline lookup yields CDR1 MDHEN and CDR2 SYDVKM. The CDR3 has 12 amino acids. CDR3 in DNA: TGTGCCAGCAGTCAGGGCCCCTACGAGCAGTACTTC. Amino acid sequence: CASSQGPYEQYF.

This clonotype has more than one count but fewer than ten. The chain is built from TRBV20-1 and TRBJ2-1; 13 positions match TRBD2. After removal of 6 bases from V and 7 bases from J, the junction contained 12 bases not matched to a gene. Germline V gene sequence: CDR1 DFQATT, CDR2 SNEGSKA (reference sequence). The CDR3 spans 16 residues. Written as DNA, the CDR3 is TGCAGTGCCCTCCGACTAGCGGGGGGAGCTAGGAATGAGCAGTTCTTC. Residues: CSALRLAGGARNEQFF.

This clonotype was counted only a few times. V gene TRBV4-1 combines with J gene TRBJ1-1; 9 nucleotides line up with TRBD1. J gave up 4 bases and V 0 bases, and 6 bases lay outside the gene matches. From germline, CDR1 is MGHRA and CDR2 YSYEKL. The length of the CDR3 is 16 residues. This CDR3 is CASSQEQGAGGTEAFF. For the CDR3, the DNA is TGCGCCAGCAGCCAAGAACAGGGGGCTGGTGGCACTGAAGCTTTCTTT.

This clonotype came up a few times. This CDR3 reads CASSLSGSEQYF. Here the CDR3 DNA reads TGTGCCAGCAGCTTGTCGGGGTCGGAGCAGTACTTC. The V call is TRBV5-4, the J call TRBJ2-7, with a weak D call TRBD2 (5 bases). Germline values: CDR1 SGHNT, CDR2 YYREEE (reference sequence). The length of the CDR3 is 12 residues. Deletions cut 1 base from V and 7 bases from J, with 9 bases between.

This clonotype was counted a single time. The chain combines TRBV5-6 with TRBJ2-4, with D unclear. The germline CDR1 and CDR2 sequences are SGHDT and YYEEEE. This CDR3 is 15 amino acids long. The V end was cut by 3 bases, the J end by 0 bases, with 10 bases between. This CDR3 is CASSSLQLAKNIQYF. CDR3 bases: TGTGCCAGCAGCTCCTTACAACTAGCCAAAAACATTCAGTACTTC.

This clonotype has only a few counts. This sequence joins TRBV6-6 and TRBJ1-5; D remains unclear. Trimming removed 1 base at V and 2 bases at J, with 6 bases between. CDR1 and CDR2 from the germline V gene are MNHNY and SVGAGI (reference sequence). The CDR3 sequence is 14 residues long. CDR3 in amino acids: CASSYFPGNQPQHF. Here the CDR3 DNA reads TGTGCCAGCAGTTACTTCCCAGGCAATCAGCCCCAGCATTTT.

The genes are TRBV6-6 and TRBJ1-1; D is perhaps TRBD1 (6 bases). The V gene lost 6 bases and the J gene lost 10 bases, with 15 bases spanning the gap. Per the germline V gene, CDR1 is MNHNY and CDR2 is SVGAGI (reference sequence). The CDR3 runs 12 residues. CDR3 protein: CASRNNRVRAFF. DNA of the CDR3: TGTGCCAGCAGGAACAACAGGGTACGAGCTTTCTTT.

This chain connects TRBV4-3 to TRBJ2-1, with D possibly matching TRBD2 (6 bases). Germline CDR1 and CDR2: LGHNA and YSLEER. Trimming stripped 0 bases from V and 0 bases from J, with 9 bases between. The CDR3 loop spans 16 amino acids. In DNA, the CDR3 is TGCGCCAGCAGCCAAGATGCCGGGAGCTCCTACAATGAGCAGTTCTTC. Amino acids: CASSQDAGSSYNEQFF.

This clonotype has only a few counts. The rearrangement joins TRBV4-1 to TRBJ1-2; weak D call: TRBD1 (5 bases). The CDR3 loop spans 15 amino acids. The germline CDR1 and CDR2 sequences are MGHRA and YSYEKL. V lost 3 bases and J lost 1, with 12 bases in between. CDR3 sequence (DNA): TGCGCCAGCAGCCAGGACAATCGGGGTAACTATGGCTACACCTTC. Encoded protein: CASSQDNRGNYGYTF.

This clonotype was counted between two and nine times. This chain uses TRBV6-2 or TRBV6-3 with TRBJ1-1; D is unresolved. V was pared by 0 bases and J by 1 base, with 9 bases between. The CDR3 is 15 amino acids. Germline lookup yields CDR1 MNHEY and CDR2 SVGEGT. CDR3 in amino acids: CASSYSWTGNTEAFF. CDR3 bases: TGTGCCAGCAGTTACTCCTGGACTGGGAACACTGAAGCTTTCTTT.

The rearrangement joins TRBV9 to TRBJ2-7; 8 bases are shared with TRBD2. The CDR3 has 15 amino acids. The germline V gene encodes CDR1 SGDLS and CDR2 YYNGEE. Trimming took 0 bases from V and 6 from J; bases not matched to a gene: 8. The CDR3 loop reads CASSVGGGLVSEQYF. CDR3 sequence (DNA): TGTGCCAGCAGCGTAGGAGGGGGACTAGTAAGCGAGCAGTACTTC.

This clonotype has more than one count but fewer than ten. V and J are TRBV2 and TRBJ2-3, with D hard to call. Germline V gene data show CDR1 as SNHLY and CDR2 as FYNNEI. Trimming removed 6 bases at V and 4 bases at J, with 8 bases between. The CDR3 length is 12 residues. The chain's CDR3 is CASSRLADTQYF. The CDR3 DNA is TGTGCCAGCAGCCGACTTGCAGATACGCAGTATTTT.

The V call is TRBV27, the J call TRBJ2-1; D is undetermined. Trimming removed 2 bases at V and 7 bases at J, with 9 bases between. Per the germline V gene, CDR1 is MNHEY and CDR2 is SMNVEV (reference sequence). The CDR3 runs 13 residues. The CDR3 here is CASSLASTNEQFF. The CDR3 nucleotides are TGTGCCAGCAGTTTAGCATCGACTAATGAGCAGTTCTTC.

This clonotype came up many times. The chain employs TRBV7-9 and TRBJ2-1, with TRBD1 matching over 7 bases. Germline V gene data show CDR1 as SEHNR and CDR2 as FQNEAQ (reference sequence). Trimming took 5 bases from V and 1 from J; bases not matched to a gene: 8. CDR3 size: 16 residues. The CDR3 protein is CASSGRQGSSYNEQFF. In DNA form, the CDR3 reads TGTGCCAGCAGCGGACGACAGGGATCTTCCTACAATGAGCAGTTCTTC. The entire variable domain, with the rest obtained from reference TRBV7-9 and TRBJ2-1, is as follows: DTGVSQNPRHKITKRGQNVTFRCDPISEHNRLYWYRQTLGQGPEFLTYFQNEAQLEKSRLLSDRFSAERPKGSFSTLEIQRTEQGDSAMYLCASSGRQGSSYNEQFFGPGTRLTVL.